A selection of T cell receptor beta chains follows, all from one sample in a study of response to subunit inactivated influenza vaccine. TCRdb ran MiXCR on the RT-PCR reads and lists one entry per CDR3 protein. Counted here are around 790,000 distinct CDR3 sequences, 21% occurring once; the ten biggest clones make up 10% to 13%. The specimen was PBMCs from blood, collected roughly 5 days after vaccination. The origin of the receptors is a middle-aged man who received an inactivated influenza vaccine. Both conserved end residues are part of each CDR3. For some rows the clone size is stated as once, few or many, or as a class when expanded; others skip it.

V gene,clone size,J gene,CDR3 protein
TRBV12-3/TRBV12-4,few,TRBJ1-4,CASSFFLGLGANEKLFF
TRBV20-1,few,TRBJ1-5,CSAKATYSNQPQHF
TRBV20-1,.,TRBJ2-3,CSANGGGGTDTQYF
TRBV7-9,few,TRBJ1-1,CASSFAGSEAFF
TRBV6-5,.,TRBJ1-1,CASAGMNTEAFF
TRBV7-2,.,TRBJ2-7,CASSWSRDRGYEQYF
TRBV29-1,many,TRBJ1-2,CSVDRGNYGYTF
TRBV7-3,.,TRBJ2-5,CASSTGYSETQYF
TRBV12-3/TRBV12-4,few,TRBJ2-1,CASSRNAVGEQFF
TRBV2,.,TRBJ2-3,CAINQAGDTDTQYF
TRBV10-3,many,TRBJ2-1,CAISDRNEQFF
TRBV20-1,.,TRBJ1-6,CSAPAPSYNSPLHF
TRBV7-2,few,TRBJ2-5,CASSLAGWSRETQYF
TRBV11-2,many,TRBJ2-1,CASSLGGLDEQFF
TRBV25-1,.,TRBJ1-2,CASSVGQRLGYTF
TRBV10-3,few,TRBJ2-5,CAISPTSGGRETQYF
TRBV27,.,TRBJ2-3,CASSFLGLAGADTQYF
TRBV7-2,.,TRBJ2-1,CASSLARDDEQFF
TRBV4-3,many,TRBJ1-5,CASSSSAGGYQPQHF
TRBV20-1,few,TRBJ2-1,CSALWTGTGEQFF
TRBV20-1,few,TRBJ2-1,CSARGISGGFDNEQFF
TRBV11-2,many,TRBJ2-3,CASSLAAGFGVDTQYF
TRBV12-3/TRBV12-4,many,TRBJ2-5,CASSGLAEETQYF
TRBV7-2,.,TRBJ2-7,CASSLVGGPYDEQYF
TRBV29-1,few,TRBJ1-2,CSAMTANYGYTF
TRBV5-1,.,TRBJ2-1,CASSPNTGQGANEQFF
TRBV5-1,many,TRBJ1-1,CASSLAGGATEAFF
TRBV5-1,few,TRBJ2-1,CASSLASDNEQFF
TRBV7-9,few,TRBJ1-2,CASSYLDGREYGYTF
TRBV12-3/TRBV12-4,few,TRBJ2-7,CASTSAGLYEQYF
TRBV18,.,TRBJ2-3,CASSQRTGAADTQYF
TRBV5-1,.,TRBJ2-7,CASSIGRQGPYEQYF
TRBV18,.,TRBJ2-5,CASSPSSGVVLKTQYF
TRBV9,.,TRBJ2-1,CASSVGGRAGGHNEQFF
TRBV5-1,.,TRBJ2-3,CASSPDRGGDTQYF
TRBV10-1,.,TRBJ2-1,CASSENLGLGINEQFF
TRBV29-1,.,TRBJ2-5,CGGGGETQYF
TRBV20-1,few,TRBJ2-5,CSAREPVVGETQYF
TRBV2,.,TRBJ2-7,CASSFITGEQYF
TRBV7-2,few,TRBJ2-5,CASSLQRVSETQYF
TRBV6-1,few,TRBJ2-7,CASSGLLRQGLTYEQYF
TRBV10-3,.,TRBJ1-5,CAIRKTGDDNQPQHF
TRBV15,.,TRBJ2-3,CATSFGTSGREDTQYF
TRBV5-1,.,TRBJ2-5,CASSFRPGTQETQYF
TRBV12-3/TRBV12-4,few,TRBJ2-2,CASSLGMANTGELFF
TRBV11-2,few,TRBJ2-3,CASSHRGLSTDTQYF
TRBV4-1,.,TRBJ1-1,CASSHLLQADTEAFF
TRBV5-1,.,TRBJ2-1,CASSPPAVYNEQFF
TRBV20-1,few,TRBJ2-7,CSASRQGGEQYF
TRBV6-6,.,TRBJ1-2,CASRPGGTGGSGYTF
TRBV14,once,TRBJ2-7,CASSRGPLREQYF
TRBV18,.,TRBJ1-5,CASSPGQGFSNQPQHF